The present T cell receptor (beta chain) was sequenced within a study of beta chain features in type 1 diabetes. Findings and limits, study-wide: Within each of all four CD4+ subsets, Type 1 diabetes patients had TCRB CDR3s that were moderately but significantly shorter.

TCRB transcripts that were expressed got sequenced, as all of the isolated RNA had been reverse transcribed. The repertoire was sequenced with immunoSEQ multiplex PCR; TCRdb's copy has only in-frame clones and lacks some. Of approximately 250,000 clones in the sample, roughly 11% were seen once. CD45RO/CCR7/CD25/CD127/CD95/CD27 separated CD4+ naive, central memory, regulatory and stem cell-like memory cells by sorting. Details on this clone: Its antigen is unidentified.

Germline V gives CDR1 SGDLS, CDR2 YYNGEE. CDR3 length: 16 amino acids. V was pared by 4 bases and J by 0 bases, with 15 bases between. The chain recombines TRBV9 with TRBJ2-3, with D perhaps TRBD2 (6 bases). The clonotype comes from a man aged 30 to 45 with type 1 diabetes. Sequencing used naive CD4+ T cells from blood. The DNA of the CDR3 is TGTGCCAGCAGCTCCCGGAGGGCTACTAGCACAGATACGCAGTATTTT. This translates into CASSSRRATSTDTQYF. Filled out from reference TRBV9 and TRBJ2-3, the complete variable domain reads DSGVTQTPKHLITATGQRVTLRCSPRSGDLSVYWYQQSLDQGLQFLIQYYNGEERAKGNILERFSAQQFPDLHSELNLSSLELGDSALYFCASSSRRATSTDTQYFGPGTRLTVL.